The next 19 T cell receptor beta chains were all read from a single sample in a study of cytomegalovirus exposure and HLA in healthy donors. PCR primers comprised 60 Vbeta and 13 Jbeta primers. Assay used: immunoSEQ multiplex PCR; TCRdb lists only in-frame clones, some missing. Of 95,000 to 150,000 clones listed, approximately 80% are singletons. What was sequenced was PBMCs. The source is a middle-aged woman in good health and CMV-seropositive.

CDR3 DNA: TGTGCCAGCAGCTTAGGACTAGCTCCGAACACCGGGGAGCTGTTTTTT. This codes for CASSLGLAPNTGELFF. The genes are TRBV7-9 and TRBJ2-2, with TRBD2 matching 7 bases. The CDR3 length is 16 residues. The junction had 2 bases not matched to a gene; V was cut back by 1 base and J by 0 bases. Looked up from germline, CDR1 is SEHNR and CDR2 is FQNEAQ (reference sequence).

The chain has TRBV6-1 and TRBJ2-5; D perhaps matches TRBD2 (7 bases). The DNA end is more similar to TRBJ2-7, so the J call may be wrong. Germline V gene data show CDR1 as MNHNS and CDR2 as SASEGT. The CDR3 has 13 residues. CDR3: CASRERGGNEQYF. CDR3 DNA sequence: TGTGCCAGCAGAGAAAGGGGGGGGAACGAGCAGTACTTC.

The gene calls are TRBV19 and TRBJ1-2, with a tentative D call TRBD1 (5 bases). The CDR3 sequence is 15 residues long. V was shortened by 7 bases and J by 3 bases, with 18 bases between the two germline ends. Per germline, CDR1 LNHDA and CDR2 SQIVND (reference sequence). The CDR3 region has the DNA TGTGCCAGTAAGGACGACAGATCGTCTGACTATGGCTACACCTTC. This sequence encodes CASKDDRSSDYGYTF.

This chain joins TRBV15 and TRBJ2-6; 13 nucleotides match TRBD2. CDR3 length equals 16 residues. CDR1 and CDR2 (germline): LNHNV, YYDKDF (reference sequence). After removal of 8 bases from V and 1 base from J, the junction contained 2 bases not matched to a gene. The CDR3 protein is CATGGLAGSGANVLTF. The CDR3 DNA sequence: TGTGCCACCGGGGGACTAGCGGGATCTGGGGCCAACGTCCTGACTTTC. The complete variable domain, with remaining parts taken from reference TRBV15 and TRBJ2-6, reads DAMVIQNPRYQVTQFGKPVTLSCSQTLNHNVMYWYQQKSSQAPKLLFHYYDKDFNNEADTPDNFQSRRPNTSFCFLDIRSPGLGDTAMYLCATGGLAGSGANVLTFGAGSRLTVL.

The chain uses TRBV7-2 and TRBJ1-5; tentatively, D is TRBD1 (6 bases). Germline V gene sequence: CDR1 SGHTA, CDR2 FQGNSA. V was cut by 5 bases and J by 4 bases, with 18 bases left in between. The CDR3 loop spans 16 amino acids. The CDR3 nucleotides read TGTGCCAGCAGCCCAGAGGGGCAGGGGCCTAATCAGCCCCAGCATTTT. Translated: CASSPEGQGPNQPQHF.

This clone has just a few counts. The rearrangement joins TRBV6-5 to TRBJ1-1; TRBD1 aligns across 8 bases. J lost 10 bases, V lost 6 bases, and 13 bases had no gene match. Germline V CDR1 and CDR2: MNHEY, SVGAGI. The CDR3 runs to 14 residues. CDR3 protein: CASSPGTGGIVAFF. Here the CDR3 DNA reads TGTGCCAGCAGCCCCGGGACAGGTGGAATCGTAGCTTTCTTT.

Details on this clone: The junction shows a germline mismatch at one end, possibly a read error. Distinct nucleotide sequences in the sample also encode this CDR3. The chain couples TRBV19 to TRBJ1-1, with TRBD1 identical over 7 bases. CDR1 and CDR2 from the germline V gene are LNHDA and SQIVND (reference sequence). The CDR3 is 14 residues long. The CDR3 coding sequence is TGTGCCAGTAGTCCCGGGACAGCGAACACTGAAGCCTTCTTT. It translates to CASSPGTANTEAFF.

The rearrangement joins TRBV30 to TRBJ2-7; 8 positions agree with TRBD2. J was trimmed by 6 bases and V by 4 bases; bases with no gene match: 5. There are 12 residues in the CDR3. Germline CDR1 is GTSNPN and CDR2 is SVGIG (reference sequence). CDR3 sequence: CAWKRTSTEQYF. The CDR3, as DNA: TGTGCCTGGAAAAGGACTAGCACCGAGCAGTACTTC.

V and J are TRBV28 and TRBJ1-2; D is perhaps TRBD1 (5 bases). V was cut by 1 base and J by 6 bases, with 15 bases left in between. The CDR3 totals 15 residues. Per germline, CDR1 MDHEN and CDR2 SYDVKM. The CDR3 region has the DNA TGTGCCAGCAGTTTATTGGGCAGGGAGGGAAATGGCTACACCTTC. It codes for CASSLLGREGNGYTF.

This clone came up a few times. The same CDR3 also results from other DNA sequences found in this sample. This rearrangement joins TRBV5-1 to TRBJ1-1; D not certain. This CDR3 has 14 residues. With 3 bases removed from V and 0 bases from J, the gap between germline ends came to 9 bases. CDR1 is SGHRS and CDR2 is YFSETQ in the germline V gene. In DNA, the CDR3 is TGCGCCAGCAGCTCAGGACTCATGAACACTGAAGCTTTCTTT. It translates to CASSSGLMNTEAFF.

The rearrangement uses TRBV30 and TRBJ1-5; D unresolved. The CDR3 totals 12 residues. Germline V CDR1 and CDR2: GTSNPN, SVGIG (reference sequence). V was trimmed by 1 base and J by 5 bases, leaving 6 bases between them. For the CDR3, the DNA is TGTGCCTGGAGTGGTGTAGATCAGCCCCAGCATTTT. It is translated as CAWSGVDQPQHF. Supplemented by reference TRBV30 and TRBJ1-5, the full variable domain reads SQTIHQWPATLVQPVGSPLSLECTVEGTSNPNLYWYRQAAGRGLQLLFYSVGIGQISSEVPQNLSASRPQDRQFILSSKKLLLSDSGFYLCAWSGVDQPQHFGDGTRLSIL.

The rearrangement joins TRBV10-3 to TRBJ2-7; possibly TRBD2 for D (5 bases). V was cut by 10 bases and J by 7 bases, with 17 bases left in between. The CDR3 consists of 12 residues. The germline gives CDR1 ENHRY, CDR2 SYGVKD. CDR3 amino acids: CATTGDTGEQYF. The CDR3 DNA follows: TGTGCCACGACCGGTGATACGGGGGAGCAGTACTTC.

The chain is built from TRBV19 and TRBJ2-6; D may be TRBD1 (5 bases). V lost 5 bases and J 0 bases, leaving 14 bases between the germline ends. Germline lookup yields CDR1 LNHDA and CDR2 SQIVND (reference sequence). CDR3 size: 17 residues. Written as DNA, the CDR3 is TGTGCCAGTAGTCTCGCCGACAGCCTCTCTGGGGCCAACGTCCTGACTTTC. Translated, it gives CASSLADSLSGANVLTF.

This chain links TRBV5-1 with TRBJ2-7; TRBD1 matches 9 bases. This CDR3 has 13 residues. V was clipped by 3 bases and J by 7 bases; unmatched bases: 5. Germline assignment: CDR1 SGHRS and CDR2 YFSETQ. The CDR3 nucleotides read TGCGCCAGCAGCTACGGACAGGGGCGGGAGCAGTACTTC. Translating gives CASSYGQGREQYF.

On this clone: Other DNA variants within this sample encode the same CDR3. V and J are TRBV29-1 and TRBJ2-7; possible D gene TRBD1, 5 bases. This CDR3 spans 12 amino acids. V lost 0 bases, J lost 7 bases, and 10 bases lay in between. CDR1 is SQVTM and CDR2 is ANQGSEA in the germline V gene. The CDR3 region has the DNA TGCAGCGTTGAAGAGGGTAGGGGTGAGCAGTACTTC. Encoded protein: CSVEEGRGEQYF.

V usage is TRBV4-1 and J usage is TRBJ2-2; 7 nucleotides match TRBD1. The CDR3 is 15 amino acids. The germline V gene has CDR1 MGHRA and CDR2 YSYEKL. V trimming: 2 bases; J trimming: 7 bases; junction bases outside the gene matches: 7. The CDR3 bases are TGCGCCAGCAGCCAAAGGGGCACAGGGGACGGGGAGCTGTTTTTT. Translated: CASSQRGTGDGELFF.

The genes are TRBV7-3 and TRBJ2-1; TRBD2 agrees at 12 bases. CDR1 is SGHTA, CDR2 FQGTGA, per germline. CDR3 length equals 15 residues. Trimming removed 4 bases from V and 9 bases from J; junction bases left unmatched: 7. For the CDR3, the DNA is TGTGCCAGCAGCTCAAGGACTAGCGGGATTGGTGAGCAGTTCTTC. This translates into CASSSRTSGIGEQFF.

This clone was seen only a few times. The gene calls are TRBV5-4 and TRBJ1-2; D is ambiguous. The V gene lost 0 bases and the J gene lost 3 bases, with 3 bases spanning the gap. Per the germline V gene, CDR1 is SGHNT and CDR2 is YYREEE (reference sequence). The CDR3 runs to 12 residues. CDR3 nucleotides: TGTGCCAGCAGCTTGGCCGACTATGGCTACACCTTC. Translation: CASSLADYGYTF.

The J gene is TRBJ2-7, the V gene TRBV27, with TRBD1 matching 9 bases. This CDR3 spans 12 amino acids. Germline CDR1 MNHEY, CDR2 SMNVEV (reference sequence). The ends lost 6 bases at V and 4 bases at J; junction bases unmatched: 1. CDR3 coding DNA: TGTGCCAGCAGCGACAGGGGGTACGAGCAGTACTTC. This translates into CASSDRGYEQYF.